This T cell receptor (beta chain) was captured in a study of T cells in pancreatic ductal adenocarcinoma. Study conclusions and caveats: No significant tumor-blood clonality difference; means were about 0.11 and 0.072. Enrichment of CD45RO+ effector over naive T cells in tumors may bias clonality. Tumor samples had fewer productive templates and roughly 7.3-fold fewer unique clonotypes than blood.

Details on this clone: Its antigen is not identified.

Clones were read by immunoSEQ multiplex PCR, and TCRdb kept only the in-frame ones, dropping some. The sample yields around 9,000 clones, approximately 67% seen once. Selected pancreatic ductal adenocarcinoma patients had undergone surgery without neoadjuvant therapy. The sample was pancreatic tumor tissue. This TCR was recovered from a human donor with pancreatic ductal adenocarcinoma.

CDR3 amino acids: CASIIAGGPQNNEQFF. The DNA for the CDR3 is TGTGCCAGCATAATAGCGGGGGGGCCTCAAAACAATGAGCAGTTCTTC. The J gene is TRBJ2-1, the V gene TRBV7-9, with 11 bases identical to TRBD2. CDR1 is SEHNR and CDR2 is FQNEAQ in the germline V gene (reference sequence). The length of the CDR3 is 16 residues. The J segment lost 5 bases and the V segment lost 7 bases, leaving 10 bases of the junction unmatched. The full variable domain, with the rest looked up from reference TRBV7-9 and TRBJ2-1, is DTGVSQNPRHKITKRGQNVTFRCDPISEHNRLYWYRQTLGQGPEFLTYFQNEAQLEKSRLLSDRFSAERPKGSFSTLEIQRTEQGDSAMYLCASIIAGGPQNNEQFFGPGTRLTVL.